The subject of this entry is one TCR beta chain. Its antigen is unknown. Replicate PCRs for sorted subsets used approximately 190 ng DNA; this equaled some 30,000 T cell genomes. Measured with immunoSEQ multiplex PCR; TCRdb has only the in-frame clones, and not every one. This sample has about 1.5 million clones, with 95% to 99% found just once. This CDR3 region has 12 residues. Looked up from germline, CDR1 is LNHDA and CDR2 is SQIVND (reference sequence). Trimming pared 10 bases from V and 3 bases from J, leaving 13 bases between. The sample originates from a study of shared clonotypes between healthy human individuals. Study-level points and caveats: A limitation of the genetic and exposure-history diversity represented arose from few donors. Shared clonotypes across all four donors exceeded non-shared ones in generation probability.

The sequenced sample was naive CD4+ T cells sorted from blood. The subset denotes: CD45RA+ positively selected. The sequence was obtained from a man aged 25 to 40 in good health. V gene TRBV19 combines with J gene TRBJ2-7; D possibly corresponds to TRBD1 (6 bases). The CDR3 region has the DNA TGTGCCACGTCTTACAGGGACTACGAGCAGTACTTC. Encoded protein: CATSYRDYEQYF.